These 10 T cell receptor beta chains share one sample of origin, sequenced in a study of lymphopenia after photon versus proton radiotherapy. Assay: immunoSEQ multiplex PCR; the TCRdb copy retains only in-frame clones and omits some. The sample contains tens of thousands of clones, 85% to 90% of which appear only once. Material: peripheral blood, obtained from a patient treated with proton-based radiotherapy. The receptors here all came from a woman in her 70s with pancreatic cancer. Some clones in this sample may be carry-over from other donors' samples.

The V call is TRBV10-3, the J call TRBJ2-2; TRBD1 aligns across 8 bases. The CDR3 runs to 15 residues. Germline loops: CDR1 ENHRY, CDR2 SYGVKD. V shed 5 bases, J shed 7 bases, and the junction held 9 bases outside the gene matches. CDR3: CAISRSQGADGELFF. The CDR3 nucleotides are TGTGCCATCAGTAGGAGCCAGGGGGCGGACGGGGAGCTGTTTTTT.

This clone was seen a single time. J is TRBJ2-3 and V is TRBV5-1, with D possibly matching TRBD1 (5 bases). The germline V and J ends were trimmed by 3 bases and 0 bases, with 11 bases remaining between them. The CDR3 sequence is 15 residues long. Germline V lookup: CDR1 SGHRS, CDR2 YFSETQ. This CDR3 is CASSSQGLSTDTQYF. The CDR3 DNA reads as TGCGCCAGCAGCTCTCAGGGTCTTAGCACAGATACGCAGTATTTT. Together with reference TRBV5-1 and TRBJ2-3, the CDR3 gives the full variable domain: KAGVTQTPRYLIKTRGQQVTLSCSPISGHRSVSWYQQTPGQGLQFLFEYFSETQRNKGNFPGRFSGRQFSNSRSEMNVSTLELGDSALYLCASSSQGLSTDTQYFGPGTRLTVL.

This clone appeared a single time. The chain has TRBV2 and TRBJ2-2; tentatively, D is TRBD1 (5 bases). Germline CDR1 SNHLY, CDR2 FYNNEI. Deletions cut 6 bases from V and 0 bases from J, with 8 bases between. CDR3 size: 14 residues. CDR3 sequence (DNA): TGTGCCAGCAGGGACATTTCGAACACCGGGGAGCTGTTTTTT. Residues: CASRDISNTGELFF.

The chain carries TRBV5-1 and TRBJ1-6; D gene ambiguous. The germline V and J ends were trimmed by 4 bases and 2 bases, with 13 bases remaining between them. The CDR3 is 16 residues long. Germline V gene lookup returns CDR1 SGHRS and CDR2 YFSETQ. CDR3 coding DNA: TGCGCCAGCAGCATCTCCAATAATCCCTATAATTCACCCCTCCACTTT. Protein: CASSISNNPYNSPLHF.

The chain uses TRBV6-5 and TRBJ1-3, with unresolved D. V was shortened by 7 bases and J by 0 bases, with 13 bases between the two germline ends. The CDR3 consists of 15 residues. Germline lookup yields CDR1 MNHEY and CDR2 SVGAGI. CDR3 loop: CASTEALGSGNTIYF. CDR3 DNA sequence: TGTGCCAGCACCGAGGCCTTAGGCTCTGGAAACACCATATATTTT.

The rearrangement joins TRBV28 to TRBJ2-3; perhaps TRBD2 as D (6 bases). Germline V lookup: CDR1 MDHEN, CDR2 SYDVKM. The CDR3 is 15 amino acids. The V end was cut by 4 bases, the J end by 2 bases, with 13 bases between. The CDR3 loop is CASSSSGGVTDTQYF. CDR3 coding DNA: TGTGCCAGCAGTTCGAGCGGAGGGGTCACAGATACGCAGTATTTT.

The V and J genes are TRBV19 and TRBJ1-4; 8 positions match TRBD1. The CDR3 extends over 13 amino acids. J lost 8 bases, V lost 5 bases, and 4 bases had no gene match. CDR1 and CDR2 from the germline V gene are LNHDA and SQIVND (reference sequence). The chain's CDR3 is CASSPRTGEKLFF. CDR3 in DNA: TGTGCCAGTAGTCCGAGGACAGGGGAAAAACTGTTTTTT.

The chain has TRBV11-1 and TRBJ2-2; 10 positions match TRBD1. This CDR3 is built from 15 residues. The J segment lost 2 bases and the V segment lost 6 bases, leaving 3 bases of the junction unmatched. In germline, CDR1 is SGHAT, CDR2 FQDESV (reference sequence). CDR3 amino acids: CASSRDRGNTGELFF. CDR3 DNA sequence: TGTGCCAGCAGTCGGGACAGGGGAAACACCGGGGAGCTGTTTTTT.

V usage is TRBV28 and J usage is TRBJ1-1; D possibly corresponds to TRBD1 (6 bases). V was trimmed by 7 bases and J by 1 base, leaving 16 bases between them. Germline loops: CDR1 MDHEN, CDR2 SYDVKM. CDR3 size: 15 residues. The CDR3 protein is CASTLGGRGNTEAFF. For the CDR3, the DNA is TGTGCCAGCACCTTAGGGGGGCGGGGGAACACTGAAGCTTTCTTT.

The CDR3 DNA is TGTGCCAGCAGTTTATTACCGAACCGTGGCTCCAACCACTATGGCTACACCTTC. This gives the protein CASSLLPNRGSNHYGYTF. The chain couples TRBV28 to TRBJ1-2, with D uncertain. Trimming removed 1 base from V and 3 bases from J, with 21 bases in between. The germline V gene encodes CDR1 MDHEN and CDR2 SYDVKM. This CDR3 spans 18 amino acids.